This TCR beta chain stems from a study of T cells in Graves' hyperthyroidism and ophthalmopathy. The CDR3 regions of TCR beta were amplified from RNA transcripts. HTBI primers were the set used in a first-round RT-PCR of the TCR CDR3. Each CDR3 protein is one row after TCRdb ran MiXCR on the multiplex PCR reads. The sample holds nearly 750,000 distinct CDR3 sequences, around 40% seen once. V was pared by 3 bases and J by 3 bases, with 11 bases between. CDR1 is KGHSH and CDR2 is LQKENI in the germline V gene. The CDR3 is 14 amino acids. The source is a woman aged 40 to 50 with Graves' hyperthyroidism. Sequencing was performed on blood. This chain links TRBV18 with TRBJ1-2; no clear D. CDR3 protein: CASSPERRDYGYTF. For the CDR3, the DNA is TGTGCCAGCTCACCGGAGCGGCGGGACTATGGCTACACCTTC.